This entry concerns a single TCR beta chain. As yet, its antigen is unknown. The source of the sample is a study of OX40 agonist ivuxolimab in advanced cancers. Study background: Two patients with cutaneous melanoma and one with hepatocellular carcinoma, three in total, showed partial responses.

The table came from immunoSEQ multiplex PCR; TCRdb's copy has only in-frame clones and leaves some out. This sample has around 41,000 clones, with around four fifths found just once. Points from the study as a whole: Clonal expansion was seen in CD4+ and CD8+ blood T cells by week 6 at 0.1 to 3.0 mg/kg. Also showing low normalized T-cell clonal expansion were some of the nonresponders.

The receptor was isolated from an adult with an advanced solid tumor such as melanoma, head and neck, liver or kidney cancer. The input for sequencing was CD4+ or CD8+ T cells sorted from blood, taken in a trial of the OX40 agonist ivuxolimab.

The CDR3 coding sequence is TGTGCCAGCAGCGCCTACTCAGAGGCTAATGAAAAACTGTTTTTT. It encodes CASSAYSEANEKLFF. The J gene is TRBJ1-4, the V gene TRBV5-6; no reliable D call. From germline, CDR1 is SGHDT and CDR2 YYEEEE. The CDR3 has 15 amino acids. V lost 4 bases and J 3 bases, leaving 13 bases between the germline ends.